Here is one TCR beta chain with its context. The CDR3 is 16 residues long. This sample was included in a study of cytomegalovirus exposure and HLA in healthy donors. The PCR made use of 60 Vbeta and 13 Jbeta primers. Profiled with immunoSEQ multiplex PCR; TCRdb holds only in-frame clones, not every one. The sample lists 150,000 to 200,000 clones; 80% to 85% were seen once. The sequenced sample consisted of PBMCs. This chain connects TRBV1 to TRBJ2-7; the D call of TRBD2 is as the table states it, not checked on the DNA. TRBV1 is termed a pseudogene. The TCR sequence derives from a human donor in good health. CDR3 sequence (DNA): TGCACCAGCAGCCAAGCTGGCGGTCGGGGTACCTACGAGCAGTACTTC. It encodes CTSSQAGGRGTYEQYF.